The 17 T cell receptor beta chains presented below share a single source sample, sequenced in a study of T-cell reconstitution after alpha-beta-depleted transplantation in children listed by TCRdb under 2016. The receptor library was made with PCR. TCRdb names Illumina HiSeq 2500 as the instrument used. TCR library preparation used molecular barcoding, with unique molecular identifiers applied to normalize quantification of the TCRbeta repertoire. Using fastp at Q25 and MiXCR, TCRdb reprocessed the public reads and kept productive beta chains. Every CDR3 protein is listed once, alongside the most common genes and DNA of its rows. The sample has about 400,000 distinct CDR3 sequences on record, just over 20% of them singletons. 3% to 4.5% of the sample comes from the top ten. This specimen consisted of PBMCs from the stem cell graft donor, obtained from the stem cell graft. The receptors originated from a human donor who donated a stem cell graft to a child with acute myeloid leukemia.

The chain recombines TRBV6-5 with TRBJ2-1, with D maybe TRBD2 (5 bases). The germline CDR1 and CDR2 sequences are MNHEY and SVGAGI. With 2 bases removed from V and 3 bases from J, the gap between germline ends came to 11 bases. The CDR3 totals 15 residues. The chain's CDR3 is CASSYEGSLYNEQFF. The DNA for the CDR3 is TGTGCCAGCAGTTACGAGGGTAGCCTCTACAATGAGCAGTTCTTC.

This rearrangement joins TRBV20-1 to TRBJ2-2; D call uncertain. Germline CDR1 is DFQATT and CDR2 is SNEGSKA (reference sequence). Trimming removed 3 bases from V and 6 bases from J, with 8 bases in between. The CDR3 loop spans 12 amino acids. This CDR3 is CSARGVAGELFF. The CDR3 DNA follows: TGCAGTGCTAGGGGCGTGGCCGGGGAGCTGTTTTTT.

By share, this clonotype ranks as medium-sized. The CDR3 here is CSVWGSGRYEQYF. The DNA for the CDR3 is TGCAGCGTTTGGGGTAGCGGGAGATACGAGCAGTACTTC. The chain combines TRBV29-1 with TRBJ2-7; TRBD2 matches at 9 bases. After removal of 5 bases from V and 4 bases from J, the junction contained 6 bases not matched to a gene. The CDR3 has 13 amino acids. CDR1 SQVTM and CDR2 ANQGSEA come from the germline V gene.

This clonotype was detected only a few times. This chain uses TRBV4-2 with TRBJ2-3; 8 bases are shared with TRBD1. V was clipped by 0 bases and J by 3 bases; unmatched bases: 2. CDR1 LGHNA and CDR2 YNFKEQ come from the germline V gene. CDR3 length: 15 amino acids. CDR3 nucleotides: TGTGCCAGCAGCCAAGATGGGACAGGAACAGATACGCAGTATTTT. As protein: CASSQDGTGTDTQYF.

The sample holds a few counts of this clonotype. The chain couples TRBV12-3 or TRBV12-4 to TRBJ2-1, with 11 bases identical to TRBD2. The V segment lost 4 bases and the J segment 1 base; nucleotides outside the gene matches: 6. The length of the CDR3 is 17 residues. Written as DNA, the CDR3 is TGTGCCAGCAGTTCCCTAGCGGGAGGAGATTCCTACAATGAGCAGTTCTTC. Its translation is CASSSLAGGDSYNEQFF.

The sample holds many counts of this clonotype. The gene calls are TRBV12-3 or TRBV12-4 and TRBJ2-1; D possibly matches TRBD1 or TRBD2 (5 bases each). V was cut by 7 bases and J by 3 bases, with 13 bases left in between. This CDR3 is 14 amino acids long. The DNA of the CDR3 is TGTGCCAGCACCCTAGGGGAGAGCTACAATGAGCAGTTCTTC. Amino acid sequence: CASTLGESYNEQFF.

CDR3 amino acids: CASSSEIYNEQFF. The CDR3 nucleotides are TGTGCCAGCAGCTCCGAGATCTACAATGAGCAGTTCTTC. The J gene is TRBJ2-1, the V gene TRBV7-2, with D hard to call. Germline V CDR1 and CDR2: SGHTA, FQGNSA. Trimming shortened V by 4 bases and J by 3 bases, and 7 bases separated the two germline ends. CDR3 length: 13 amino acids. Using reference TRBV7-2 and TRBJ2-1 for the parts outside the CDR3, the full variable domain is GAGVSQSPSNKVTEKGKDVELRCDPISGHTALYWYRQSLGQGLEFLIYFQGNSAPDKSGLPSDRFSAERTGGSVSTLTIQRTQQEDSAVYLCASSSEIYNEQFFGPGTRLTVL.

This clonotype was recorded at least ten times. Sequence at one end of the junction differs from germline and may be a read error. V gene TRBV20-1 combines with J gene TRBJ2-3, with 9 bases lining up with TRBD2. There are 13 residues in the CDR3. Looked up from germline, CDR1 is DFQATT and CDR2 is SNEGSKA (reference sequence). CDR3 amino acids: CSARAGGADTQYF. The CDR3 DNA is TGCAGTGCCAGAGCGGGAGGAGCAGATACGCAGTATTTT.

The chain carries TRBV12-3 or TRBV12-4 and TRBJ2-3; D unresolved. V was clipped by 2 bases and J by 5 bases, with 11 bases between them. This CDR3 region has 14 residues. For the CDR3, the DNA is TGTGCCAGCAGTTTATTTGGCGGCGGAGATACGCAGTATTTT. The encoded protein is CASSLFGGGDTQYF.

The V gene is TRBV20-1, the J gene TRBJ1-5; D is perhaps TRBD1 (5 bases). The CDR3 extends over 13 amino acids. V dropped 5 bases and J dropped 9 bases, with 17 bases sitting between them. Germline lookup yields CDR1 DFQATT and CDR2 SNEGSKA (reference sequence). Here the CDR3 reads CSAPAASQGPQHF. The DNA for the CDR3 is TGCAGTGCTCCCGCGGCCTCCCAGGGGCCCCAGCATTTT.

This clonotype was detected many times. The genes are TRBV6-5 and TRBJ2-7; tentative D call: TRBD2 (6 bases). The CDR3 loop spans 14 amino acids. The V and J ends lost 4 bases and 3 bases respectively, with 13 bases between them. Germline lookup yields CDR1 MNHEY and CDR2 SVGAGI. The CDR3 region has the DNA TGTGCCAGCAGTTTTGGCATCGGGGGCTACGAGCAGTACTTC. Protein product: CASSFGIGGYEQYF.

This clonotype was found many times. CDR3 region: CASSLTALAGDEQFF. The CDR3 nucleotides are TGTGCCAGCAGCTTAACGGCACTAGCGGGCGATGAGCAGTTCTTC. The chain is built from TRBV7-3 and TRBJ2-1; 9 nucleotides line up with TRBD2. Germline CDR1 and CDR2: SGHTA and FQGTGA. The CDR3 has 15 amino acids. V was pared by 0 bases and J by 8 bases, with 5 bases of the junction left unmatched.

This clonotype was recorded many times. The chain recombines TRBV29-1 with TRBJ2-7; the D is unclear. CDR1 SQVTM and CDR2 ANQGSEA come from the germline V gene. The CDR3 has 9 amino acids. V lost 2 bases to trimming and J lost 5 bases, with 1 base between them. The CDR3 region has the DNA TGCAGCGTTGAACACGAGCAGTACTTC. Translated: CSVEHEQYF.

This clonotype showed up just a few times. The rearrangement links TRBV12-3 or TRBV12-4 to TRBJ2-5; the match to TRBD2 covers 7 bases. The CDR3 covers 14 residues. The J segment lost 1 base and the V segment lost 5 bases, leaving 4 bases of the junction unmatched. CDR3 sequence: CASSTSSGQETQYF. The CDR3 DNA reads as TGTGCCAGCAGTACTTCTAGCGGCCAAGAGACCCAGTACTTC.

The V gene is TRBV20-1, the J gene TRBJ2-7; D remains ambiguous. V lost 1 base to trimming and J lost 11 bases, with 12 bases between them. CDR1 is DFQATT and CDR2 is SNEGSKA in the germline V gene (reference sequence). There are 11 residues in the CDR3. The CDR3 region has the DNA TGCAGTGCTAGAGGCCCTGCGGCAGAGTACTTC. Encoded protein: CSARGPAAEYF.

The J gene is TRBJ2-7, the V gene TRBV6-2 or TRBV6-3, with D perhaps matching TRBD2 (5 bases). V was cut by 10 bases and J by 5 bases, with 15 bases left in between. CDR1 is MNHEY and CDR2 is SVGEGT in the germline V gene. This CDR3 is 12 amino acids long. The CDR3 reads CATSGGLNEQYF. The DNA for the CDR3 is TGTGCCACCAGCGGCGGACTCAACGAGCAGTACTTC.

This clonotype was picked up many times. This chain joins TRBV20-1 and TRBJ2-7; D uncertain. Germline V CDR1 and CDR2: DFQATT, SNEGSKA (reference sequence). Trimming cost V 0 bases and J 4 bases, with 7 bases left between them. CDR3 size: 12 residues. CDR3 sequence reads: CSAREEPYEQYF. CDR3 in DNA: TGCAGTGCTAGAGAAGAGCCTTACGAGCAGTACTTC.